This TCR beta chain is drawn from a study of T cells in Graves' hyperthyroidism and ophthalmopathy (dated by TCRdb to the late 2010s). Background on the whole study: Peripheral blood was sampled at the time of initial diagnosis, prior to any treatment. According to the paper, TCR Vbeta CDR3 sequencing was carried out on 120 to 150 peripheral blood samples, which came from some 41 ophthalmopathy, approximately 72 hyperthyroidism and about 17 progressor patients. The study also compared thyroid tissue and blood T-cell repertoires from 6 or 7 Graves' hyperthyroidism patients. The 100 discovery patients were divided at random into training and test sets in a 7:3 ratio. To identify TCR V-J signatures that set the groups apart, the researchers used a discovery cohort of roughly 100 patients, made up of approximately 43 with Graves' ophthalmopathy and around 58 with stable Graves' hyperthyroidism. After sampling, hyperthyroidism patients received methimazole starting at 30 mg daily, and ophthalmopathy patients received high-dose intravenous methylprednisolone. Prospective prediction of ophthalmopathy was tested in an independent validation cohort of 18 to 20 hyperthyroidism patients and some 17 patients who later progressed to ophthalmopathy.

Graves' hyperthyroidism was defined as stable when no progression to ophthalmopathy occurred over 18 months of follow-up. Hyperthyroidism patients were newly diagnosed, had a disease duration of under 2 months, and were aged 18 to 65 years. Exclusion was applied to patients with uncontrolled infections, other autoimmune diseases, pregnancy or lactation. Diagnoses were based on clinical symptoms, serum thyroxine and TRAb, thyroid ultrasound and orbital computed tomography. PBMCs were separated from approximately 10 ml of fresh peripheral blood using Ficoll-Paque density gradient centrifugation. Total RNA was extracted with Trizol reagent, and quality was checked on an Agilent 2100 Bioanalyzer. Beyond this particular receptor, the publication reports: A 13 V-J signature model separated ophthalmopathy from stable hyperthyroidism, with around 90% sensitivity and 81% to 82% specificity in cross-validation and 80%/75% in testing. Sample size was not statistically predetermined, and investigators were not blinded to group allocation. Blood samples also contained most of the expanded thyroid clonotypes (frequency above 0.001), which suggests that blood repertoires may reflect thyroid immune responses. In validation, the model predicted progression to ophthalmopathy a median of 6.5 months before onset, with roughly 70% sensitivity and about 72% specificity.

This clonotype was found many times. It has no known antigen specificity. It has no much larger one-base neighbor in the sample; base qualities were not kept. Amplification of TCR beta CDR3 regions was carried out from RNA transcripts. The TCR CDR3 was subjected to a first round of RT-PCR using the HTBI primer set and the Qiagen OneStep RT-PCR kit. The libraries were constructed in a second round of multiplex PCR and then size-selected and purified. Paired-end sequencing of the libraries was performed with 100 bp reads on an Illumina HiSeq2000. Processing in the source paper ran as follows. SOAPnuke was used to process the raw data, removing reads that contained adapters or uncalled bases, had a mean Phred below 15, or lacked an exact match to the constant primer or identifier. COPE v1.2.5 was used to merge the high-quality paired reads, and each unique nucleotide sequence was defined as a clonotype. Clonotypes were aligned to IMGT TRBV, TRBD and TRBJ reference segments using MiTCR v1.1. The analysis included only V-J combinations with a frequency above 0.0001, which together covered around 99% of the repertoires. A TCS score was defined as the ratio between F50 (clonal expansion) and ExV (chaos), using BLOSUM62-based TCRdist between CDR3 peptides within each V-J. Welch's t-statistics and random forest reduced 514 V-J features to 13, which were used in a naive Bayes classifier (R e1071). The public reads were run again by TCRdb, first through fastp at Q25 and then through MiXCR, and only productive beta chains were kept. Every entry covers one CDR3 protein and lists the most common genes and DNA from its rows. In this record, the V and J calls reflect TCRdb's handling and not the investigators' own analysis. The sample table contains 300,000 to 450,000 distinct CDR3 sequences; only one count was recorded for about 15% of them. The ten largest clonotypes hold more than 9.5% of the sample.

Material for sequencing was blood. The TCR sequence derives from a woman aged 60-75 years with Graves' hyperthyroidism.

The CDR3 protein: CASSQESQGNTEAFF. The DNA is TGTGCCAGCAGCCAAGAGAGCCAGGGAAACACTGAAGCTTTCTTT. The rearranged chain carries TRBV3-1 and TRBJ1-1, with TRBD1 perhaps the D gene, on 5 matching bases. V loses 0 bases, J loses 2 bases, and the germline ends lie 10 bases apart. Its CDR3 holds 15 amino acids, cysteine through phenylalanine. CDR3 DNA is the only sequence kept; it has 45 bases, read in frame from the first base. CDR1 and CDR2, looked up from the germline V gene (reference sequence), are LGHDT and YNNKEL.